This T cell receptor beta chain was recovered during a study of T cell changes during pregnancy in multiple sclerosis. The assay was immunoSEQ multiplex PCR, and TCRdb's table has in-frame clones only and misses some. The repertoire holds some 99,000 clones, 90% to 95% seen once, with more than 2% in the top ten. CDR3 length: 15 residues. V shed 3 bases, J shed 6 bases, and the junction held 5 bases outside the gene matches. Germline V lookup: CDR1 LNHDA, CDR2 SQIVND (reference sequence). The gene calls are TRBV19 and TRBJ2-5; 12 bases fit TRBD2. The TCR originated in a female donor in good health, enrolled as a control in a pregnancy study. Source: peripheral blood, taken after pregnancy. DNA of the CDR3: TGTGCCAGTAGTATGATGACTAGCGGGAGAAAGACCCAGTACTTC. This translates into CASSMMTSGRKTQYF. The variable domain in full, completed from reference TRBV19 and TRBJ2-5, reads DGGITQSPKYLFRKEGQNVTLSCEQNLNHDAMYWYRQDPGQGLRLIYYSQIVNDFQKGDIAEGYSVSREKKESFPLTVTSAQKNPTAFYLCASSMMTSGRKTQYFGPGTRLLVL.